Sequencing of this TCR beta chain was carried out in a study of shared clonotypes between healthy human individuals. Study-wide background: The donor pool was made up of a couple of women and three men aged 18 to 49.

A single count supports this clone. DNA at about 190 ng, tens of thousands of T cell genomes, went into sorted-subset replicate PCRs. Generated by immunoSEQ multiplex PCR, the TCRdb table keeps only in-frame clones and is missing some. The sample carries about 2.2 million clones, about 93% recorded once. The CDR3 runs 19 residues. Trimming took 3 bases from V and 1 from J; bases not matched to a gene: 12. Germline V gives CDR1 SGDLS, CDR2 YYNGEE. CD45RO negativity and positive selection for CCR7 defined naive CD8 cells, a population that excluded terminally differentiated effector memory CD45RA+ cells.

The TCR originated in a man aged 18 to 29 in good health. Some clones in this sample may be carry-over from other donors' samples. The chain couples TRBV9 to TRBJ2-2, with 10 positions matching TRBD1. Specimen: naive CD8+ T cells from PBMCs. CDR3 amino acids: CASSGRVLTGGENTGELFF. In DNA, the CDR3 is TGTGCCAGCAGCGGAAGGGTCCTGACAGGGGGCGAGAACACCGGGGAGCTGTTTTTT. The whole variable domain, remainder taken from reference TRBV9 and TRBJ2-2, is DSGVTQTPKHLITATGQRVTLRCSPRSGDLSVYWYQQSLDQGLQFLIQYYNGEERAKGNILERFSAQQFPDLHSELNLSSLELGDSALYFCASSGRVLTGGENTGELFFGEGSRLTVL.